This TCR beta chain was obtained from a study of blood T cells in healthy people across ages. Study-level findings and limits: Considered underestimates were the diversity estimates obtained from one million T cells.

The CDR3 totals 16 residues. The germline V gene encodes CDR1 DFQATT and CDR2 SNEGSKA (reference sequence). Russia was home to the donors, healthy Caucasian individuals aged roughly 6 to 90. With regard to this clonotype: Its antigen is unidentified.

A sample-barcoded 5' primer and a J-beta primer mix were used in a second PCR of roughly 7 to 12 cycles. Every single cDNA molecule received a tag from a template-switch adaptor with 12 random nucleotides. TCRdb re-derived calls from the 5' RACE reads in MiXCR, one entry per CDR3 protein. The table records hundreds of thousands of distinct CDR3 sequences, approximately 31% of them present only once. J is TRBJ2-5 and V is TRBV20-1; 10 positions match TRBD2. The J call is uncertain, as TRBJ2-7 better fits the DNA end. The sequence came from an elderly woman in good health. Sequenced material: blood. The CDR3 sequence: CSAPSGASGSVGEQYF. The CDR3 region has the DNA TGCAGTGCTCCTTCCGGGGCTAGCGGGAGTGTGGGCGAGCAGTACTTC.